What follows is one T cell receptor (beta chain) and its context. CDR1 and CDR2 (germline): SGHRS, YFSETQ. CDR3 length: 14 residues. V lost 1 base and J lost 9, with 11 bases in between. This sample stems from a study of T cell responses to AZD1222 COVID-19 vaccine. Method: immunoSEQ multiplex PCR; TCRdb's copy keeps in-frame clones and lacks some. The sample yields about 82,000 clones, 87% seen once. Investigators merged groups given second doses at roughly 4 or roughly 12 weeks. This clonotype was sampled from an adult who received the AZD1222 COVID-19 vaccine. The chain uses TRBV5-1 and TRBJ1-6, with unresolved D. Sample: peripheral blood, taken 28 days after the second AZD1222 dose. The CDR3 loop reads CASSLSDPISPLHF. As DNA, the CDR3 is TGCGCCAGCAGCTTGTCAGATCCCATTTCACCCCTCCACTTT.